A selection of T cell receptor beta chains follows, all from one sample in a study of blood T cell repertoires in COVID-19. Profiling relied on immunoSEQ multiplex PCR, and the TCRdb table lists in-frame clones only, not all of them. Among a few hundred thousand clones, 70% to 90% were seen once, and the ten largest hold approximately 1.8%. Sequences were obtained from PBMCs or T cells enriched from blood (not recorded which). These receptors were collected from a woman in her thirties or forties who had recovered from COVID-19. Both conserved end residues are part of each CDR3. D genes are given only for firm matches. Where a row states a size, it is once, few, many or the class of an expanded clone; other rows omit it.

TRBV30,-,-,TRBJ2-7,CAWSDASPGEQYF,TGTGCCTGGAGTGACGCGTCACCGGGCGAGCAGTACTTC
TRBV11-3,TRBD1,-,TRBJ1-1,CASSFSGTGGTEAFF,TGTGCCAGCAGCTTCTCCGGGACAGGGGGCACTGAAGCTTTCTTT
TRBV19,-,-,TRBJ1-4,CASSTIDRPDNEKLFF,TGTGCCAGTAGTACCATTGACAGGCCTGATAATGAAAAACTGTTTTTT
TRBV3-1/TRBV3-2,-,-,TRBJ1-2,CASSQDLNYGYTF,TGTGCCAGCAGCCAAGATCTAAACTATGGCTACACCTTC
TRBV10-1,-,-,TRBJ1-6,CASPRGGDPHTLYNSPLHF,TGCGCCAGCCCTCGGGGGGGGGACCCCCATACACTCTATAATTCACCCCTCCACTTT
TRBV9,-,few,TRBJ2-1,CASSDQGSEQFF,TGTGCCAGCAGCGATCAGGGTTCCGAGCAGTTCTTC
TRBV19,-,-,TRBJ1-2,CASSMGSKSYTF,TGTGCCAGTAGTATGGGGAGTAAGAGTTACACCTTC
TRBV15,TRBD1,-,TRBJ2-7,CATSRRDRGEQYF,TGTGCCACCAGCAGACGGGACAGGGGCGAGCAGTACTTC
TRBV19,TRBD1,-,TRBJ1-6,CATSRGRFLDSPLHF,TGTGCCACGTCCAGGGGGCGATTTCTCGATTCACCCCTCCACTTT
TRBV5-5,-,-,TRBJ2-7,CASSFSLPGGEQYF,TGTGCCAGCAGCTTCTCCCTACCCGGTGGCGAGCAGTACTTC
TRBV7-2,TRBD2,-,TRBJ2-1,CASSLSSGRHNEQFF,TGTGCCAGCAGCTTATCCAGCGGGAGGCACAATGAGCAGTTCTTC
TRBV9,-,-,TRBJ2-1,CASSVTSISYNEQFF,TGTGCCAGCAGCGTTACAAGTATCTCCTACAATGAGCAGTTCTTC
TRBV11-2,TRBD1,-,TRBJ2-3,CASSTTGADTQYF,TGTGCCAGCAGCACGACAGGGGCGGATACGCAGTATTTT
TRBV19,TRBD2,-,TRBJ2-1,CASSIVGTSPNEQFF,TGTGCCAGTAGTATTGTCGGGACTAGCCCCAATGAGCAGTTCTTC
TRBV7-9,TRBD1,-,TRBJ1-5,CASSLGYRGQGRNQPQHF,TGTGCCAGCAGCTTAGGATATCGGGGACAGGGGCGCAATCAGCCCCAGCATTTT
TRBV7-2,TRBD1,-,TRBJ2-1,CASSLDRFSYNEQFF,TGTGCCAGCAGCTTGGACAGGTTCTCCTACAATGAGCAGTTCTTC
TRBV9,TRBD2,-,TRBJ2-7,CASSVDLAGPQEQYF,TGTGCCAGCAGCGTGGATCTAGCGGGGCCTCAGGAGCAGTACTTC
TRBV7-2,-,-,TRBJ1-4,CASRRAGLDEKLFF,TGTGCCAGCAGGCGTGCAGGGCTGGATGAAAAACTGTTTTTT
TRBV27,TRBD1,-,TRBJ1-2,CASSRTGLYYGYTF,TGTGCCAGCAGTCGGACAGGGCTCTACTATGGCTACACCTTC
TRBV25-1,TRBD2,once,TRBJ2-3,CASSVGSGRTDTQYF,TGTGCCAGCAGTGTGGGTAGCGGGAGGACAGATACGCAGTATTTT
TRBV10-3,-,-,TRBJ1-6,CAIRRGEDNSPLHF,TGTGCCATCAGGCGTGGGGAGGATAATTCACCCCTCCACTTT
TRBV12-3/TRBV12-4,-,-,TRBJ1-1,CASSKMGQAEAFF,TGTGCCAGCAGCAAAATGGGTCAGGCTGAAGCTTTCTTT
TRBV9,TRBD2,-,TRBJ2-3,CASSTPGGGGTDTQYF,TGTGCCAGCAGCACCCCGGGGGGAGGGGGCACAGATACGCAGTATTTT
TRBV7-8,-,-,TRBJ2-5,CASSPQGETQYF,TGTGCCAGCAGCCCACAGGGAGAGACCCAGTACTTC
TRBV6-5,TRBD1,-,TRBJ1-2,CASSKRQGTYGYTF,TGTGCCAGCAGTAAACGACAGGGAACGTATGGCTACACCTTC
TRBV11-3,-,few,TRBJ2-5,CALGLQAETQYF,TGTGCCCTGGGGCTACAGGCAGAGACCCAGTACTTC
TRBV19,-,-,TRBJ1-2,CASSHNFRDNGYTF,TGTGCCAGTAGTCACAACTTCCGGGACAATGGCTACACCTTC
TRBV5-6,-,few,TRBJ1-2,CASSPGDYGYTF,TGTGCCAGCAGCCCGGGGGACTATGGCTACACCTTC
TRBV15,TRBD1,-,TRBJ1-3,CATSINRGSGNTIYF,TGTGCCACCAGCATCAACAGGGGCTCTGGAAACACCATATATTTT
TRBV7-2,-,-,TRBJ1-5,CASSLAHPGGNQPQHF,TGTGCCAGCAGCTTAGCGCATCCAGGGGGCAATCAGCCCCAGCATTTT
TRBV6-5,TRBD1,-,TRBJ1-5,CASRQGSDQPQHF,TGTGCCAGCAGACAGGGGTCGGATCAGCCCCAGCATTTT
TRBV6-5,-,-,TRBJ2-7,CASSYHGQTEQYF,TGTGCCAGCAGTTACCATGGACAGACCGAGCAGTACTTC
TRBV19,-,-,TRBJ1-3,CASSIGARSSGNTIYF,TGTGCCAGTAGTATAGGTGCCCGGTCCTCTGGAAACACCATATATTTT
TRBV2,TRBD2,once,TRBJ2-3,CASSLGASGRTDTQYF,TGTGCCAGCAGCCTGGGGGCTAGCGGGAGGACAGATACGCAGTATTTT
TRBV12-3/TRBV12-4,-,-,TRBJ1-2,CASSFERRGYTF,TGTGCCAGCAGTTTTGAACGTCGGGGCTACACCTTC
TRBV6-2/TRBV6-3,-,-,TRBJ1-2,CASSKTGGYTF,TGTGCCAGCAGCAAAACGGGGGGCTACACCTTC
TRBV6-2/TRBV6-3,-,-,TRBJ2-7,CASSPTGLLYEQYF,TGTGCCAGCAGCCCTACGGGACTCCTCTACGAGCAGTACTTC
TRBV5-1,-,-,TRBJ1-5,CASSLAGSNNQPQHF,TGCGCCAGCAGCTTGGCAGGGTCAAACAATCAGCCCCAGCATTTT
TRBV6-6,TRBD1,once,TRBJ2-3,CASNDRVSTDTQYF,TGTGCCAGCAACGACAGGGTTAGCACAGATACGCAGTATTTT
TRBV6-2/TRBV6-3,TRBD1,-,TRBJ2-7,CASSYGTGGEQYF,TGTGCCAGCAGTTACGGCACAGGGGGAGAGCAGTACTTC
TRBV6-1,-,-,TRBJ2-6,CASSAWAASGANVLTF,TGTGCCAGCAGTGCTTGGGCCGCCTCTGGGGCCAACGTCCTGACTTTC
TRBV14,-,-,TRBJ2-7,CASSQTGTFSYEQYF,TGTGCCAGCAGCCAGACAGGAACTTTCTCCTACGAGCAGTACTTC
TRBV5-4,-,-,TRBJ2-4,CASSLTGGVAKNIQYF,TGTGCCAGCAGCTTGACTGGCGGGGTAGCCAAAAACATTCAGTACTTC
TRBV24-1,TRBD1,-,TRBJ2-1,CATSDISDRGNNEQFF,TGTGCCACCAGTGATATCTCAGACAGGGGGAACAATGAGCAGTTCTTC
TRBV10-1,-,-,TRBJ2-5,CASSESTGKETQYF,TGCGCCAGCAGTGAGTCTACAGGGAAGGAGACCCAGTACTTC